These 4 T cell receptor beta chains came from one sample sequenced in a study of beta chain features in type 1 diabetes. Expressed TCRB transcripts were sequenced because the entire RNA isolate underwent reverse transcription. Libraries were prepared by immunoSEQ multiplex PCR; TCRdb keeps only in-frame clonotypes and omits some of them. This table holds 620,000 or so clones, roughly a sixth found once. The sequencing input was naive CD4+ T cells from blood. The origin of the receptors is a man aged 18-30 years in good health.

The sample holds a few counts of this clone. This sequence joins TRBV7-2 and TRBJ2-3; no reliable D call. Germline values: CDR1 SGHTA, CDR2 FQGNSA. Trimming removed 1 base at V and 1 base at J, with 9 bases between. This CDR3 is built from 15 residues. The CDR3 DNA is TGTGCCAGCAGCTTAGGAGATGGGCGCACAGATACGCAGTATTTT. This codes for CASSLGDGRTDTQYF.

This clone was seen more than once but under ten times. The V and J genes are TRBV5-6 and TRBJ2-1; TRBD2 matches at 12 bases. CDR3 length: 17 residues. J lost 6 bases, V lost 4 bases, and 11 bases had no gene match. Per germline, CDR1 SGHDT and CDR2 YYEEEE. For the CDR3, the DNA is TGTGCCAGCAGCGTACCGGGGACTAGCGGGTTCTTCAATGAGCAGTTCTTC. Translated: CASSVPGTSGFFNEQFF.

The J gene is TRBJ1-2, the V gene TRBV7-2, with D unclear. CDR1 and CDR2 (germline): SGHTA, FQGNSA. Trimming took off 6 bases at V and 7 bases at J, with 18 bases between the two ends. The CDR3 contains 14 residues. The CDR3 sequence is CASRPGPANPGYTF. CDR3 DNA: TGTGCCAGCAGACCGGGTCCCGCAAACCCTGGCTACACCTTC.

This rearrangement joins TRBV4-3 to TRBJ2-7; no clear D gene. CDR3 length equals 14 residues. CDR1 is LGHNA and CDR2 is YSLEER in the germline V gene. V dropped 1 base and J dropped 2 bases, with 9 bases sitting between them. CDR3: CASSQGGATYEQYF. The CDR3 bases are TGCGCCAGCAGCCAAGGCGGCGCAACCTACGAGCAGTACTTC.